Below are 18 T cell receptor beta chains sequenced from a single sample in a study of PD-L1 blockade in urothelial cancer. Measured with immunoSEQ multiplex PCR; TCRdb has only the in-frame clones, and not every one. The table records 29,000 or so clones, around 87% of them present only once. The sequences come from PBMCs, collected around atezolizumab (anti-PD-L1) treatment. The receptor source for this set is a man in his forties or fifties with urothelial cancer.

This clone was found a few times. V is TRBV6-1 and J is TRBJ1-1; D is ambiguous. Germline values: CDR1 MNHNS, CDR2 SASEGT. The CDR3 spans 15 residues. V lost 6 bases to trimming and J lost 5 bases, with 19 bases between them. CDR3 residues: CASSTRERLRTEAFF. DNA of the CDR3: TGTGCCAGCAGCACTCGGGAGAGATTGCGGACTGAAGCTTTCTTT.

This chain connects TRBV30 to TRBJ1-2; D not resolved. The length of the CDR3 is 15 residues. Germline V gene lookup returns CDR1 GTSNPN and CDR2 SVGIG (reference sequence). The V end lost 2 bases, the J end lost 4 bases, and 17 bases lay between the germline ends. The CDR3 nucleotides are TGTGCCTGGAGTTCGGAGTGGGCCCGGGGCTATGGCTACACCTTC. This gives the protein CAWSSEWARGYGYTF.

The chain carries TRBV19 and TRBJ2-7; 9 nucleotides align to TRBD2. Germline V gene lookup returns CDR1 LNHDA and CDR2 SQIVND (reference sequence). V gave up 0 bases and J gave up 3 bases; unmatched junction bases: 3. There are 15 residues in the CDR3. The DNA of the CDR3 is TGTGCCAGTAGTATAGAGGCTAGCGGGAACTACGAGCAGTACTTC. It is translated as CASSIEASGNYEQYF. The complete variable domain, with remaining parts taken from reference TRBV19 and TRBJ2-7, reads DGGITQSPKYLFRKEGQNVTLSCEQNLNHDAMYWYRQDPGQGLRLIYYSQIVNDFQKGDIAEGYSVSREKKESFPLTVTSAQKNPTAFYLCASSIEASGNYEQYFGPGTRLTVT.

The chain recombines TRBV7-9 with TRBJ2-3, with 7 positions matching TRBD2. V shed 8 bases, J shed 3 bases, and the junction held 8 bases outside the gene matches. The germline V gene encodes CDR1 SEHNR and CDR2 FQNEAQ (reference sequence). The CDR3 sequence is 14 residues long. The CDR3 sequence: CASSIRGDTDTQYF. CDR3 bases: TGTGCCAGCTCAATCCGGGGGGATACAGATACGCAGTATTTT.

The V call is TRBV9, the J call TRBJ2-7; 11 bases are shared with TRBD2. With V trimmed by 4 bases and J by 5 bases, 8 bases remained unmatched. Germline loops: CDR1 SGDLS, CDR2 YYNGEE. This CDR3 is built from 15 residues. The chain's CDR3 is CASSLTGTSGHEQYF. CDR3 coding DNA: TGTGCCAGCAGCCTTACCGGGACTAGCGGCCACGAGCAGTACTTC.

The chain joins TRBV11-3 to TRBJ2-2; 9 bases are shared with TRBD1. This CDR3 contains 16 residues. Unmatched junction bases numbered 10, after V lost 7 bases and J lost 4 bases. From germline, CDR1 is SGHNT and CDR2 YENEEA. CDR3 sequence: CASKTGTGKGTGELFF. The CDR3 DNA reads TGTGCCAGCAAGACCGGGACAGGGAAAGGCACCGGGGAGCTGTTTTTT.

The CDR3 DNA reads TGTGCCAGCAGAACCATACCGGGGAATGAGCAGTTCTTC. Translated: CASRTIPGNEQFF. V is TRBV11-2 and J is TRBJ2-1, with a weak D call TRBD2 (5 bases). Trimming took off 6 bases at V and 7 bases at J, with 13 bases between the two ends. This CDR3 comprises 13 residues. The germline gives CDR1 SGHAT, CDR2 FQNNGV.

This chain uses TRBV6-1 with TRBJ2-2; 8 bases align to TRBD1. The CDR3 runs 13 residues. Germline loops: CDR1 MNHNS, CDR2 SASEGT. The ends lost 10 bases at V and 0 bases at J; junction bases unmatched: 1. The CDR3 coding sequence is TGTGCCATACAGGGGGCGAACACCGGGGAGCTGTTTTTT. It encodes CAIQGANTGELFF.

For this clone: At one boundary the junction diverges from the germline segment, which might be a read error. The chain recombines TRBV5-1 with TRBJ2-2; 7 bases fit TRBD2. Germline V gives CDR1 SGHRS, CDR2 YFSETQ. CDR3 length equals 17 residues. The CDR3 here is CASTLVGGGRNTGELFF. The CDR3 nucleotides are TGCGCCAGCACCTTGGTCGGGGGAGGGAGGAACACCGGGGAGCTGTTTTTT. Together with reference TRBV5-1 and TRBJ2-2, the CDR3 gives the full variable domain: KAGVTQTPRYLIKTRGQQVTLSCSPISGHRSVSWYQQTPGQGLQFLFEYFSETQRNKGNFPGRFSGRQFSNSRSEMNVSTLELGDSALYLCASTLVGGGRNTGELFFGEGSRLTVL.

This clone was picked up one time. The rearrangement joins TRBV5-5 to TRBJ1-4, with 10 positions matching TRBD1. The ends lost 6 bases at V and 4 bases at J; junction bases unmatched: 3. The CDR3 length is 14 residues. CDR1 is SGHKS and CDR2 is YYEKEE in the germline V gene (reference sequence). The CDR3 region is CASTRTGGNEKLFF. CDR3 DNA sequence: TGTGCCAGCACCCGGACAGGGGGTAATGAAAAACTGTTTTTT.

The chain carries TRBV9 and TRBJ2-7; D call uncertain. The V gene lost 0 bases and the J gene lost 2 bases, with 12 bases spanning the gap. The CDR3 runs 15 residues. Germline V gene data show CDR1 as SGDLS and CDR2 as YYNGEE. The CDR3 DNA follows: TGTGCCAGCAGCGTAGCGTCCCAACCGGCCTACGAGCAGTACTTC. Residues: CASSVASQPAYEQYF.

V gene TRBV10-3 combines with J gene TRBJ2-1; perhaps TRBD1 as D (6 bases). Germline-derived CDR1 and CDR2 are ENHRY and SYGVKD. This CDR3 is built from 13 residues. Deletions cut 2 bases from V and 11 bases from J, with 13 bases between. CDR3 nucleotides: TGTGCCATCAGTGAGGCCGTCGGACAGAAGCAGTTCTTC. It codes for CAISEAVGQKQFF.

The chain is built from TRBV6-6 and TRBJ2-1; D unresolved. The CDR3 covers 14 residues. Germline CDR1 MNHNY, CDR2 SVGAGI (reference sequence). V shed 7 bases and J shed 2 bases, with 12 bases lying between them. CDR3 loop: CASIDDTTYNEQFF. In DNA, the CDR3 is TGTGCCAGCATCGACGACACGACCTACAATGAGCAGTTCTTC.

The chain links TRBV9 to TRBJ1-6, with 10 bases aligning to TRBD1. Trimming removed 2 bases from V and 6 bases from J; junction bases left unmatched: 2. From germline, CDR1 is SGDLS and CDR2 YYNGEE. The CDR3 length is 15 residues. CDR3 in amino acids: CASSVGDRGNSPLHF. The CDR3 bases are TGTGCCAGCAGCGTTGGGGACAGGGGTAATTCACCCCTCCACTTT.

The chain carries TRBV30 and TRBJ1-1; possible D gene TRBD1, 5 bases. Between the trimmed V and J ends, which lost 2 bases and 1 base, there was a span of 11 bases. CDR1 GTSNPN and CDR2 SVGIG come from the germline V gene (reference sequence). This CDR3 comprises 14 residues. The CDR3 DNA reads TGTGCCTGGAGTATAGGACAAACGAACACTGAAGCTTTCTTT. Protein product: CAWSIGQTNTEAFF.

This chain connects TRBV4-3 to TRBJ2-3; TRBD2 matches 7 bases. CDR3 size: 16 residues. After removal of 1 base from V and 2 bases from J, the junction contained 6 bases not matched to a gene. Germline assignment: CDR1 LGHNA and CDR2 YSLEER. The CDR3 DNA is TGCGCCAGCAGCCAAGGATGGACTAGTCCCACAGATACGCAGTATTTT. Its protein is CASSQGWTSPTDTQYF.

The CDR3 DNA reads TGTGCCAGCAGCGTAGATAGGGGGTTTCGAGAAAAACTGTTTTTT. It translates to CASSVDRGFREKLFF. The chain joins TRBV9 to TRBJ1-4; tentative D call: TRBD1 (6 bases). The CDR3 is made up of 15 amino acids. The V gene's germline CDR1 is SGDLS and CDR2 YYNGEE. With 0 bases removed from V and 8 bases from J, the gap between germline ends came to 14 bases.

The genes are TRBV10-3 and TRBJ2-7, with D perhaps matching TRBD1 (5 bases). The V gene's germline CDR1 is ENHRY and CDR2 SYGVKD. Trimming shortened V by 3 bases and J by 8 bases, and 8 bases separated the two germline ends. The CDR3 is 11 amino acids. DNA for the CDR3: TGTGCCATCAGTGAAGCAGGGAAGCAGTACTTC. Protein product: CAISEAGKQYF.